Listed below are T cell receptor beta chains from one sample, sequenced in a study of regulatory T cells in long-lasting Graves disease. TCRdb re-derived calls from the multiplex PCR reads in MiXCR, one entry per CDR3 protein. The repertoire holds approximately 470,000 distinct CDR3 sequences, with roughly 15% as singletons. These data were also filed under a second study, of T cells in Graves' hyperthyroidism and ophthalmopathy.

The specimen was peripheral blood mononuclear cells (PBMCs), collected at new diagnosis, from a patient treated with antithyroid drugs. These receptors originate from a man in his forties or fifties with Graves disease. The conserved cysteine and the conserved F or W are not part of the CDR3 here. Each record gives: CDR3 length, J gene, D gene, V gene, clone size, CDR3 protein. D genes are given only for firm matches. Expanded clones are given a class, and other clones once, few, many or no size at all.

>12|TRBJ2-5|TRBD1|TRBV6-1|many
ASRDSRLGGTQY
>13|TRBJ1-2|TRBD1|TRBV6-4|-
ASSYDTGGRNGYT
>12|TRBJ2-5|TRBD1|TRBV5-4|few
ASSTGQGKETQY
>13|TRBJ2-7|-|TRBV6-1|few
ASSDSGGNSYEQY
>11|TRBJ2-1|-|TRBV16|many
ASSLSQGHEQF
>10|TRBJ2-5|-|TRBV7-9|many
ASSWYQETQY
>12|TRBJ1-2|-|TRBV12-3/TRBV12-4|few
ASSLAGLDYGYT
>13|TRBJ2-5|TRBD2|TRBV12-3/TRBV12-4|many
ASSSLGGEQETQY
>13|TRBJ1-6|-|TRBV5-5|few
ASSLLAGWDSPLH
>12|TRBJ2-1|-|TRBV12-5|many
ASGFGGGNNEQF
>14|TRBJ2-2|-|TRBV11-3|few
ASSFNGFVGTGELF
>9|TRBJ1-4|-|TRBV6-1|-
ASRLGEKLF
>17|TRBJ2-3|TRBD2|TRBV7-9|few
ASSPHPARGRGHPDTQY
>13|TRBJ1-5|-|TRBV5-1|many
ASSLGVQSNQPQH
>13|TRBJ2-5|-|TRBV11-2|-
ASSLGPGRVETQY
>15|TRBJ2-3|TRBD2|TRBV28|many
ASSPLTSGSRTDTQY
>14|TRBJ2-7|TRBD2|TRBV3-1|-
ASSQASGTRIYEQY
>14|TRBJ2-2|TRBD2|TRBV19|-
ASNILGTSGTGELF
>11|TRBJ1-5|-|TRBV28|many
ASSLQGNQPQH
>13|TRBJ1-5|-|TRBV19|few
ASQQNRVRNQPQH
>15|TRBJ2-6|TRBD2|TRBV19|-
ASLPGLGRTGANVLT
>12|TRBJ1-1|-|TRBV19|-
ASSILGGYTEAF
>14|TRBJ2-5|TRBD1|TRBV28|many
ASSSNHRDSGETQY
>11|TRBJ2-1|-|TRBV6-1|-
ASSKAGGDEQF
>11|TRBJ2-7|TRBD1|TRBV6-2/TRBV6-3|few
ASSNRGPYEQY
>10|TRBJ1-1|-|TRBV20-1|-
SASRTDRMAF
>11|TRBJ2-1|TRBD2|TRBV2|few
ASTGLADNEQF
>14|TRBJ2-5|TRBD2|TRBV12-3/TRBV12-4|many
ASSLVLAGGSETQY
>12|TRBJ2-5|-|TRBV5-1|few
ASSYGQSRETQY
>12|TRBJ2-7|-|TRBV12-3/TRBV12-4|many
ASSPRSRRWEQY
>15|TRBJ1-1|TRBD1|TRBV6-1|many
ASKRTGTGGFNTEAF
>12|TRBJ2-1|-|TRBV5-1|-
ASSFGQLYNEQF
>14|TRBJ2-1|-|TRBV11-2|many
ASSGPGQKNYNEQF
>11|TRBJ1-4|-|TRBV5-1|few
ASSLAGSEKLF
>15|TRBJ2-3|TRBD2|TRBV12-3/TRBV12-4|once
ASSRKRTSGRPDTQY
>10|TRBJ2-1|-|TRBV10-3|many
AISEGGNEQF
>15|TRBJ2-2|-|TRBV11-3|many
ASSLDGTARATGELF
>14|TRBJ2-1|TRBD2|TRBV6-5|many
ASSYGRAFLYNEQF
>12|TRBJ1-6|-|TRBV12-3/TRBV12-4|many
ASSLGTANSPLH
>9|TRBJ1-1|-|TRBV27|many
ASIENEEAF
>13|TRBJ2-1|-|TRBV9|-
ASSPLAYPYNEQF
>13|TRBJ2-1|TRBD2|TRBV3-1|few
ASSQLTSGHNEQF
>14|TRBJ1-5|-|TRBV7-8|many
ASSLGIGTPNQPQH
>11|TRBJ2-1|-|TRBV11-2|many
ASSFLTYNEQF
>15|TRBJ2-1|TRBD1|TRBV12-5|few
ASGPQQGIRTYNEQF
>15|TRBJ2-1|TRBD2|TRBV11-2|many
ASSSGVAGGLFNEQF
>12|TRBJ2-2|-|TRBV30|few
AWSVLRGAGELF
>10|TRBJ2-2|-|TRBV19|-
ASSILVGELF
>13|TRBJ2-1|-|TRBV12-5|few
ASGLVPALYNEQF
>17|TRBJ2-1|TRBD2|TRBV10-3|many
AISESGGSGSLRYNEQF
>13|TRBJ1-2|TRBD1|TRBV28|many
ASSGRGRPNYGYT
>14|TRBJ2-1|TRBD2|TRBV5-1|-
ASSSGLAGVENEQF
>14|TRBJ2-1|TRBD2|TRBV27|few
ASRSRGLAGHNEQF
>12|TRBJ2-1|-|TRBV29-1|-
SVPRTGSYNEQF
>12|TRBJ1-1|TRBD1|TRBV20-1|few
SADTGGGGTEAF